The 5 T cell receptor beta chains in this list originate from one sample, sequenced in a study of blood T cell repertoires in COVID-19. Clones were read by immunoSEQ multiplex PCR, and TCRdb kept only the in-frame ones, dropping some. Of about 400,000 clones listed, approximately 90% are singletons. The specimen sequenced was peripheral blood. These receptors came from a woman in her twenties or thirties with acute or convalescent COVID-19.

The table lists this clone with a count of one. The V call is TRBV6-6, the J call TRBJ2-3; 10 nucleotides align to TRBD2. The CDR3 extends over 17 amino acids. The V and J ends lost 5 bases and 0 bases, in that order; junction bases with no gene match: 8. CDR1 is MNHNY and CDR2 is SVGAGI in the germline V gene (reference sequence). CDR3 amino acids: CASSHSGGPTSTDTQYF. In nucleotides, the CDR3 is TGTGCCAGCAGTCATAGCGGGGGGCCTACTAGCACAGATACGCAGTATTTT.

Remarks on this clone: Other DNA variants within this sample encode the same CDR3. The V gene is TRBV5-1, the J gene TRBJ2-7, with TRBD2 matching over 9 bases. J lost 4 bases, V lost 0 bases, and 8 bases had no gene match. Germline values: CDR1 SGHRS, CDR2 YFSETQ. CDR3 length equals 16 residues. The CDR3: CASSLGGGGDVYEQYF. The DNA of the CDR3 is TGCGCCAGCAGCTTGGGCGGCGGGGGGGACGTTTACGAGCAGTACTTC.

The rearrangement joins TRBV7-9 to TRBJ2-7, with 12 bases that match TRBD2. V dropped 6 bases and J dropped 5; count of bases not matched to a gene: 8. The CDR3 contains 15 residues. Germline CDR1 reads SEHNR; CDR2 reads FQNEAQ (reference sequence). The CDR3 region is CASSLGTSGPHEQYF. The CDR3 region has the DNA TGTGCCAGCAGTCTCGGGACTAGCGGGCCCCACGAGCAGTACTTC.

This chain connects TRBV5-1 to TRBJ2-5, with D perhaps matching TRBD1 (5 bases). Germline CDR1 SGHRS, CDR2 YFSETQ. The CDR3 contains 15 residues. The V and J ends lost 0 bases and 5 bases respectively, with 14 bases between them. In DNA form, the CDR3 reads TGCGCCAGCAGCTTGGGGGGCAGATCCAAGGAGACCCAGTACTTC. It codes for CASSLGGRSKETQYF.

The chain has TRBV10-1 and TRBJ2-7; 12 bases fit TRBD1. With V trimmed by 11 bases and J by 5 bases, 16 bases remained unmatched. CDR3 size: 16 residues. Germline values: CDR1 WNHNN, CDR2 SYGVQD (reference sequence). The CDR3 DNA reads TGCGCCTGGGCGAAGGAGGGACAGGGGGCCGGACACGAGCAGTACTTC. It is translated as CAWAKEGQGAGHEQYF.